Following are 10 T cell receptor beta chains from one sample sequenced in a study of identical twins. Each CDR3 protein gets one entry after TCRdb re-called the 5' RACE reads with MiXCR. Among 550,000 to 800,000 distinct CDR3 sequences, roughly 6.6% were seen once, and the ten largest hold roughly 1.5%. These same data were also listed under a study on yellow fever vaccine responses in identical twins.

Sequenced material: PBMCs. The receptor set was obtained from a woman aged 18-29 years in good health.

This clonotype was seen repeatedly, ten times or more. V and J are TRBV10-3 and TRBJ2-3, with 7 bases that match TRBD1. Trimming cost V 0 bases and J 9 bases; bases outside gene matches: 12. This CDR3 has 16 residues. The germline CDR1 and CDR2 sequences are ENHRY and SYGVKD. CDR3 bases: TGTGCCATCAGTGAGTCGACAGGGAAGGGGCCTCTAACGCAGTATTTT. Its translation is CAISESTGKGPLTQYF.

This clonotype was picked up many times. The J gene is TRBJ2-7, the V gene TRBV5-6, with D uncertain. V was shortened by 7 bases and J by 0 bases, with 5 bases between the two germline ends. This CDR3 contains 11 residues. From germline, CDR1 is SGHDT and CDR2 YYEEEE. The CDR3 region has the DNA TGTGCCAGCCAGAGCTCCTACGAGCAGTACTTC. Protein product: CASQSSYEQYF.

The chain couples TRBV20-1 to TRBJ2-5; no clear D. Germline CDR1 and CDR2: DFQATT and SNEGSKA (reference sequence). The CDR3 length is 15 residues. V was pared by 3 bases and J by 4 bases, with 18 bases between. This chain's CDR3 is CSARPNLGPRETQYF. CDR3 coding DNA: TGCAGTGCTAGGCCGAATCTAGGGCCGAGAGAGACCCAGTACTTC.

This clonotype has more than one count but fewer than ten. This chain links TRBV5-8 with TRBJ2-1, with a weak D call TRBD1 (5 bases). CDR3 length equals 13 residues. V dropped 4 bases and J dropped 8 bases, with 13 bases sitting between them. Germline values: CDR1 SGHTS, CDR2 YDEGEE. The CDR3 DNA reads as TGTGCCAGCAGCCGGCAGGGTGAGCATGAGCAGTTCTTC. As protein: CASSRQGEHEQFF.

A word on this clonotype: This may be a read error: a much more frequent sequence differs by one nucleotide. The rearrangement joins TRBV20-1 to TRBJ2-2, with 10 bases matching TRBD2. Germline assignment: CDR1 DFQATT and CDR2 SNEGSKA (reference sequence). The CDR3 contains 14 residues. The CDR3 region has the DNA TGCAGTGCTAGTCGGACTAGCGGCACCGGGGGGCTGTTTTTT. Amino acids: CSASRTSGTGGLFF.

This clonotype was counted ten times or more. V usage is TRBV7-8 and J usage is TRBJ1-2; no reliable D call. V was pared by 1 base and J by 8 bases, with 8 bases between. The CDR3 totals 12 residues. The germline V gene encodes CDR1 SGHVS and CDR2 FQNEAQ. The CDR3 bases are TGTGCCAGCAGCTTAGAAAAGGGCGGCTACACCTTC. Translated: CASSLEKGGYTF.

CDR3 sequence (DNA): TGTGCCAGCAGCCATGGACAGGGTGGCAGCACCGGGGAGCTGTTTTTT. Protein: CASSHGQGGSTGELFF. The J gene is TRBJ2-2, the V gene TRBV3-1; 8 bases line up with TRBD1. There are 16 residues in the CDR3. The J segment lost 4 bases and the V segment lost 3 bases, leaving 7 bases of the junction unmatched. Germline V gives CDR1 LGHDT, CDR2 YNNKEL (reference sequence).

This clonotype has ten or more counts. The rearrangement links TRBV7-9 to TRBJ1-4, with D tentatively TRBD1 (6 bases). Germline V gene sequence: CDR1 SEHNR, CDR2 FQNEAQ (reference sequence). Between the trimmed V and J ends, which lost 3 bases and 5 bases, there was a span of 13 bases. The CDR3 loop spans 15 amino acids. CDR3 sequence reads: CASSFWDNPNEKLFF. CDR3 DNA: TGTGCCAGCAGCTTTTGGGACAACCCCAATGAAAAACTGTTTTTT.

There are a few counts of this clonotype. This chain joins TRBV24-1 and TRBJ2-1; 9 nucleotides line up with TRBD1. The V and J ends lost 6 bases and 8 bases, in that order; junction bases with no gene match: 13. Germline V CDR1 and CDR2: KGHDR, SFDVKD. The CDR3 loop spans 16 amino acids. The DNA for the CDR3 is TGTGCCACCAGTAACCCACCACAGGGGGCTACCCATGAGCAGTTCTTC. Translated, it gives CATSNPPQGATHEQFF.

This clonotype was seen many times. This rearrangement joins TRBV7-8 to TRBJ2-1; the D gene is possibly TRBD1 (5 bases). The germline CDR1 and CDR2 sequences are SGHVS and FQNEAQ. The CDR3 extends over 15 amino acids. Between the trimmed V and J ends, which lost 6 bases and 5 bases, there was a span of 17 bases. DNA for the CDR3: TGTGCCAGCAGTTCCAACTGGGGCCTTGACAATGAGCAGTTCTTC. This sequence encodes CASSSNWGLDNEQFF.